The 27 T cell receptor beta chains below were found in one sample sequenced in a study of T cells expressing NK-cell markers. TCRdb reworked the 5' RACE reads into one entry per CDR3 protein, no DNA. In all, the sample yields 450,000 to 600,000 distinct CDR3 sequences. Sequencing used blood T cells: a sorted CD56 or NKG2C T cell subset, CD4+ or CD8+ T cells, or bulk PBMC T cells (not recorded which). Receptor source: a young man in good health.

The chain carries TRBV4-1 and TRBJ1-2; TCRdb proposes TRBD1, but this gene call is untestable without DNA. The CDR3 length is 17 residues. Germline V gene lookup returns CDR1 MGHRA and CDR2 YSYEKL. The CDR3 sequence is CASSQFGQGEANYGYTF.

The chain employs TRBV7-9 and TRBJ1-1; TCRdb's D call of TRBD1 is untestable without DNA. Germline lookup yields CDR1 SEHNR and CDR2 FQNEAQ (reference sequence). This CDR3 has 15 amino acids. CDR3 loop: CASSLVLGGETEAFF.

This rearrangement joins TRBV12-3 or TRBV12-4 to TRBJ1-2. This CDR3 has 14 residues. The CDR3 loop reads CASSFSGRNYGYTF.

This rearrangement joins TRBV27 to TRBJ1-5; checking the TCRdb D call of TRBD1 is not possible without DNA. This CDR3 is built from 14 residues. Germline CDR1 and CDR2: MNHEY and SMNVEV (reference sequence). CDR3 protein: CASRSDRVGQPQHF.

The chain is built from TRBV20-1 and TRBJ1-1. Germline V gene data show CDR1 as DFQATT and CDR2 as SNEGSKA (reference sequence). The CDR3 length is 15 residues. The CDR3 is CSARDDRTVRAEAFF.

This chain links TRBV14 with TRBJ2-7; TCRdb outputs TRBD2, but without DNA this stays unchecked. The CDR3 contains 19 residues. CDR1 is SGHDN, CDR2 FVKESK, per germline. CDR3 amino acids: CASSQDWVGSSMSSYEQYF.

V gene TRBV7-2 combines with J gene TRBJ2-7. The germline V gene has CDR1 SGHTA and CDR2 FQGNSA. The CDR3 runs 14 residues. The CDR3 here is CASSFSGSAYEQYF. The variable domain in full, completed from reference TRBV7-2 and TRBJ2-7, reads GAGVSQSPSNKVTEKGKDVELRCDPISGHTALYWYRQSLGQGLEFLIYFQGNSAPDKSGLPSDRFSAERTGGSVSTLTIQRTQQEDSAVYLCASSFSGSAYEQYFGPGTRLTVT.

The V gene is TRBV29-1, the J gene TRBJ2-6; TCRdb designates TRBD1, a call that cannot be tested without DNA. CDR1 and CDR2 (germline): SQVTM, ANQGSEA. The CDR3 loop spans 17 amino acids. The chain's CDR3 is CSVDRIDRDSGANVLTF.

The V gene is TRBV24-1, the J gene TRBJ1-1; TCRdb indicates TRBD1, and absent DNA this call remains unverified. Germline assignment: CDR1 KGHDR and CDR2 SFDVKD. The CDR3 sequence is 14 residues long. The CDR3 region is CATSDLQAGVGAFF.

The V and J genes are TRBV4-1 and TRBJ2-1; the D call of TRBD2 rests on TCRdb alone, since no DNA is present to check it. The CDR3 is made up of 15 amino acids. CDR1 is MGHRA and CDR2 is YSYEKL in the germline V gene. CDR3 region: CASSLLGLAYNEQFF.

This chain uses TRBV6-6 with TRBJ2-5; TCRdb designates TRBD1, a call that cannot be tested without DNA. Germline loops: CDR1 MNHNY, CDR2 SVGAGI (reference sequence). CDR3 length: 15 amino acids. CDR3 in amino acids: CASRSTGLKSSGQYF.

This chain's CDR3 is CASSRNRVPNQPQHF. This chain links TRBV27 with TRBJ1-5; TCRdb names TRBD1, which stays unverified in the absence of DNA. The CDR3 loop spans 15 amino acids. Germline CDR1 and CDR2: MNHEY and SMNVEV (reference sequence).

The V and J genes are TRBV29-1 and TRBJ1-1. The CDR3 loop spans 13 amino acids. Germline loops: CDR1 SQVTM, CDR2 ANQGSEA. CDR3 amino acids: CSVVGLRVTEAFF. The whole variable domain, remainder taken from reference TRBV29-1 and TRBJ1-1, is SAVISQKPSRDICQRGTSLTIQCQVDSQVTMMFWYRQQPGQSLTLIATANQGSEATYESGFVIDKFPISRPNLTFSTLTVSNMSPEDSSIYLCSVVGLRVTEAFFGQGTRLTVV.

The chain carries TRBV27 and TRBJ2-5; checking the TCRdb D call of TRBD2 is not possible without DNA. The V gene's germline CDR1 is MNHEY and CDR2 SMNVEV (reference sequence). This CDR3 has 15 amino acids. This chain's CDR3 is CASSLWTSGKETQYF.

The chain employs TRBV2 and TRBJ2-1. The CDR3 has 12 residues. Germline V gene data show CDR1 as SNHLY and CDR2 as FYNNEI. CDR3 sequence: CASSESGWEQFF.

CDR3 loop: CASSPRSSGSGNEQFF. The chain links TRBV18 to TRBJ2-1; TCRdb designates TRBD2, a call that cannot be tested without DNA. CDR1 and CDR2 from the germline V gene are KGHSH and LQKENI. This CDR3 has 16 residues.

The chain is built from TRBV12-3 or TRBV12-4 and TRBJ1-5. The CDR3 spans 13 residues. CDR3 in amino acids: CASQREMGQPQHF.

The chain joins TRBV12-3 or TRBV12-4 to TRBJ2-4; TCRdb returns TRBD2, unconfirmable since there is no DNA. This CDR3 spans 16 amino acids. CDR3 residues: CASSASGALAKNIQYF.

The chain carries TRBV5-1 and TRBJ2-1; there is no DNA to check the TCRdb D call of TRBD2. Germline values: CDR1 SGHRS, CDR2 YFSETQ. The CDR3 is made up of 17 amino acids. Here the CDR3 reads CASSPGKLAGAVDEQFF.

The chain recombines TRBV20-1 with TRBJ2-5; TCRdb selects TRBD2, and the lack of DNA leaves this call unchecked. This CDR3 has 16 amino acids. The germline V gene encodes CDR1 DFQATT and CDR2 SNEGSKA (reference sequence). CDR3 residues: CSARAPGLAGGETQYF.

This chain joins TRBV20-1 and TRBJ2-7; TCRdb picks TRBD2, but there is no DNA to check that call. Germline-derived CDR1 and CDR2 are DFQATT and SNEGSKA (reference sequence). The CDR3 is 16 residues long. This CDR3 reads CSAREQRREGRNEQYF.

The rearrangement links TRBV20-1 to TRBJ2-5; TCRdb calls TRBD1, which cannot be checked without DNA. The CDR3 totals 16 residues. Germline CDR1 and CDR2: DFQATT and SNEGSKA (reference sequence). The CDR3 loop is CSAMGPSPGFEETQYF.

The rearrangement uses TRBV12-3 or TRBV12-4 and TRBJ1-2; the TCRdb call, TRBD1, lacks DNA for checking. This CDR3 contains 16 residues. The CDR3 spells CAIRMRTGTYVNGYTF.

The chain is built from TRBV20-1 and TRBJ2-1; TCRdb calls TRBD2, which cannot be checked without DNA. This CDR3 region has 17 residues. Germline CDR1 DFQATT, CDR2 SNEGSKA (reference sequence). CDR3 loop: CSARGMGLAGGPNEQFF.

V gene TRBV29-1 combines with J gene TRBJ2-1; TCRdb's assignment of TRBD2 cannot be checked, as there is no DNA. The CDR3 is 14 amino acids. Germline assignment: CDR1 SQVTM and CDR2 ANQGSEA. The CDR3 loop reads CSAASGSRDNEQFF.

The chain joins TRBV20-1 to TRBJ1-1; TCRdb designates TRBD1, a call that cannot be tested without DNA. The germline CDR1 and CDR2 sequences are DFQATT and SNEGSKA (reference sequence). The CDR3 has 14 residues. Here the CDR3 reads CSASSGQGNTEAFF.

The rearrangement links TRBV21-1 to TRBJ1-3; TCRdb's assignment of TRBD1 cannot be checked, as there is no DNA. TRBV21-1 is classified as a pseudogene. This CDR3 is built from 17 residues. CDR3 residues: CASSKGTGTRSGNTIYF.